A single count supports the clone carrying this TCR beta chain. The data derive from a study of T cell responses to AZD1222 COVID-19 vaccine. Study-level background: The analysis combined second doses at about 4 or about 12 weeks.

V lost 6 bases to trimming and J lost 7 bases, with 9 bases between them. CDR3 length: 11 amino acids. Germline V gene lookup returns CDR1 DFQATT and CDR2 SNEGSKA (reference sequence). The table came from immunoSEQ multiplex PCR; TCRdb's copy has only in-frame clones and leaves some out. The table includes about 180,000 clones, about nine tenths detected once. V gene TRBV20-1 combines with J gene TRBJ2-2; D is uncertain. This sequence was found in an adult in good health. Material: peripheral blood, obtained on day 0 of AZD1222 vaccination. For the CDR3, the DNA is TGCAGTGCCCGGGTGGGCGGGGAGCTGTTTTTT. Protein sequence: CSARVGGELFF.